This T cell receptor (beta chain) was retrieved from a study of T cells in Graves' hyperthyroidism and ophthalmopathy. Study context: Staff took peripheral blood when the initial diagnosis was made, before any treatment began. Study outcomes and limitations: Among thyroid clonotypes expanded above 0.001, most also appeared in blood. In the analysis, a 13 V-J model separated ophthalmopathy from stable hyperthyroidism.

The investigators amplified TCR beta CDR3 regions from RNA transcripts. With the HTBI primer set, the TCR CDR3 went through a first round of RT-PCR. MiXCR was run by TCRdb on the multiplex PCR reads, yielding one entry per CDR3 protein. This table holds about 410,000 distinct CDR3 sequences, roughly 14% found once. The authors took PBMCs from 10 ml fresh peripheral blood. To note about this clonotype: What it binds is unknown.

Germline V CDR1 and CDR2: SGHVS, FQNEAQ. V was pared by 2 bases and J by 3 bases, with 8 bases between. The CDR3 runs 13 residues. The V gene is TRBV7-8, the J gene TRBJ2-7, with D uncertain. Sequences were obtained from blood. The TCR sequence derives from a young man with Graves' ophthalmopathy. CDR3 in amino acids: CASSLIPGYEQYF. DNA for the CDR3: TGTGCCAGCAGCTTAATCCCAGGCTACGAGCAGTACTTC.